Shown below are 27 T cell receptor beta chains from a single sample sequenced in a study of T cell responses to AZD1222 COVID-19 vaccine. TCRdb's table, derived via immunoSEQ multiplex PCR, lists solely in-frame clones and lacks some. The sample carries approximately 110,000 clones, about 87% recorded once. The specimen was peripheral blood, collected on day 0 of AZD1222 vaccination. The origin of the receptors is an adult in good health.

The CDR3 protein is CASSLTSGGRGNEQFF. DNA of the CDR3: TGTGCCAGCAGCCTGACTAGCGGGGGGCGGGGAAATGAGCAGTTCTTC. J is TRBJ2-1 and V is TRBV7-2; 13 bases are a match to TRBD2. J lost 7 bases, V lost 5 bases, and 8 bases had no gene match. The CDR3 runs 16 residues. The germline gives CDR1 SGHTA, CDR2 FQGNSA.

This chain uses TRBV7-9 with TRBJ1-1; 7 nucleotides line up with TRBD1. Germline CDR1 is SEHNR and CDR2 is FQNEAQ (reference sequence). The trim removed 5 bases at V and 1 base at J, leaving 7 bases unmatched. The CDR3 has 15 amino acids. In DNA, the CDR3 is TGTGCCAGCAGCCCGGGGGACAGCCAGAACACTGAAGCTTTCTTT. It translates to CASSPGDSQNTEAFF.

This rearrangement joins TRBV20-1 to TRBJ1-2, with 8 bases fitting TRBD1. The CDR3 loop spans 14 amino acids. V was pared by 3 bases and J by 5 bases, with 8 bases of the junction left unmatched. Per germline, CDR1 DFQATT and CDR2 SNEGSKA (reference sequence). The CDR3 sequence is CSASGDRKWYGYTF. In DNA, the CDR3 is TGCAGTGCTAGTGGGGACAGGAAGTGGTATGGCTACACCTTC.

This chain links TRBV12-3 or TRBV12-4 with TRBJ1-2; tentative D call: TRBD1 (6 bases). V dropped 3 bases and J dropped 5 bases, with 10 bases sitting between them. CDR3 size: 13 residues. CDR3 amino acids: CASSFGQLYGYTF. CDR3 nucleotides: TGTGCCAGCAGTTTCGGACAGCTATATGGCTACACCTTC.

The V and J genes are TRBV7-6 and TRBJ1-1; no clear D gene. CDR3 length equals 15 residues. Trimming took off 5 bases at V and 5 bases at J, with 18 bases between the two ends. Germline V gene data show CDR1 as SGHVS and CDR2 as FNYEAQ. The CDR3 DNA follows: TGTGCCAGCAGCCCCCAGGCTGTTCCGGTGACTGAAGCTTTCTTT. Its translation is CASSPQAVPVTEAFF.

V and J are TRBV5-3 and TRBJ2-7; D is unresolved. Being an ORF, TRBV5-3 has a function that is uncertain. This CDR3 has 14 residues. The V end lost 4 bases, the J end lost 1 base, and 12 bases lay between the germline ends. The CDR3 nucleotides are TGTGCCAGAAGCCGGCCGCAGAGATCCTACGAGCAGTACTTC. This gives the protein CARSRPQRSYEQYF.

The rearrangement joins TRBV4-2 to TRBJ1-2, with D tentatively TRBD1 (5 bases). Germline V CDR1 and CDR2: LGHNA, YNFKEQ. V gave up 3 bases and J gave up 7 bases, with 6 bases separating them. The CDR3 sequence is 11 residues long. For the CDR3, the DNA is TGTGCCAGCAGCCAGGGACTTGGCTACACCTTC. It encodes CASSQGLGYTF.

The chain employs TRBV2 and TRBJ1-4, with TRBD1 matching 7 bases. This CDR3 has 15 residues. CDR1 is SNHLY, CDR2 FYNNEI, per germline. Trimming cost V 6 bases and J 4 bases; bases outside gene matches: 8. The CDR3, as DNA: TGTGCCAGCAGAGGGGGACAGAGCCATAATGAAAAACTGTTTTTT. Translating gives CASRGGQSHNEKLFF.

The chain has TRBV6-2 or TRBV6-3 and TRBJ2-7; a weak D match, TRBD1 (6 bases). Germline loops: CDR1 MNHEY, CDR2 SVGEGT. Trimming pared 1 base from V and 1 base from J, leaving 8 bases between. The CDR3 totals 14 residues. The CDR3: CASSYYRASYEQYF. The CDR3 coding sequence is TGTGCCAGCAGTTACTACAGGGCTTCCTACGAGCAGTACTTC.

CDR3 residues: CASSPRQAHKSQHF. The CDR3 DNA is TGTGCCAGCAGCCCCCGACAGGCGCATAAATCCCAGCATTTT. The chain links TRBV7-8 to TRBJ1-5, with a tentative D call TRBD1 (6 bases). The germline V and J ends were trimmed by 5 bases and 11 bases, with 19 bases remaining between them. The CDR3 sequence is 14 residues long. The V gene's germline CDR1 is SGHVS and CDR2 FQNEAQ.

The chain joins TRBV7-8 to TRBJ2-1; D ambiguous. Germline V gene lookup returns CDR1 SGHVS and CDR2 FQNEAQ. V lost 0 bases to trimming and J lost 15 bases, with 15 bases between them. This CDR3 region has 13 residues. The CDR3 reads CASSLAGSRSTFF. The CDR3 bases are TGTGCCAGCAGCTTAGCGGGTAGCAGGTCGACGTTCTTC.

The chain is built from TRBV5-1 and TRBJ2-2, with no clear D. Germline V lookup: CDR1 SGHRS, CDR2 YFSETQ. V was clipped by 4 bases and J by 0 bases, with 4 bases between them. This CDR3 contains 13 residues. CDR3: CASSVSNTGELFF. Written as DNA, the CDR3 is TGCGCCAGCAGCGTATCGAACACCGGGGAGCTGTTTTTT.

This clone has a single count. CDR3 coding DNA: TGTGCCACCAGTGATTGGGAAAGGGGGCAGTTCTTC. Amino acid sequence: CATSDWERGQFF. The gene calls are TRBV24-1 and TRBJ2-1, with D perhaps matching TRBD1 (5 bases). Germline loops: CDR1 KGHDR, CDR2 SFDVKD. This CDR3 comprises 12 residues. Trimming removed 2 bases from V and 12 bases from J, with 10 bases in between.

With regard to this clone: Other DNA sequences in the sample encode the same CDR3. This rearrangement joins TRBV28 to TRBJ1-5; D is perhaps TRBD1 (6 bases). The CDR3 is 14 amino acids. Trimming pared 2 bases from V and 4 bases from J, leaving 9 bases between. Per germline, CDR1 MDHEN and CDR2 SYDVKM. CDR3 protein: CASSLGQGNQPQHF. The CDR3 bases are TGTGCCAGCAGTTTAGGGCAGGGGAATCAGCCCCAGCATTTT.

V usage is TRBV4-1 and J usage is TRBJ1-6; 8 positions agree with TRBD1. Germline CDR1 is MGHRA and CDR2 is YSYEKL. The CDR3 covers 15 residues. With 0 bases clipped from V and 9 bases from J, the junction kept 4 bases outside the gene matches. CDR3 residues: CASSQDDRGISPLHF. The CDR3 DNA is TGCGCCAGCAGCCAAGATGACAGGGGCATTTCACCCCTCCACTTT.

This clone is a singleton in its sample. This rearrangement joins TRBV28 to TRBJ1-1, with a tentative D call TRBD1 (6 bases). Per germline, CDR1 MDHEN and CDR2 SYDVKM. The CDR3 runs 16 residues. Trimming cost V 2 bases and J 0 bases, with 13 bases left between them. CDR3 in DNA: TGTGCCAGCAGTTTAGGCAGGGGTTGGGTGAACACTGAAGCTTTCTTT. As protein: CASSLGRGWVNTEAFF.

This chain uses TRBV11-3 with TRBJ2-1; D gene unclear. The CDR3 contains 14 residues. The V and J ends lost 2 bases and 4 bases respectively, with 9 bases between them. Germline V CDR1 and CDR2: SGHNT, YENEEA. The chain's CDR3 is CASSLYGQYNEQFF. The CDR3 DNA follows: TGTGCCAGCAGCTTATACGGGCAATACAATGAGCAGTTCTTC.

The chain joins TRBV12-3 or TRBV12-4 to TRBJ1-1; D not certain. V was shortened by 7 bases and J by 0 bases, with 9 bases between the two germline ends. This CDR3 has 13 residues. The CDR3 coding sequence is TGTGCCAGCACTAGGCAGATGAACACTGAAGCTTTCTTT. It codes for CASTRQMNTEAFF.

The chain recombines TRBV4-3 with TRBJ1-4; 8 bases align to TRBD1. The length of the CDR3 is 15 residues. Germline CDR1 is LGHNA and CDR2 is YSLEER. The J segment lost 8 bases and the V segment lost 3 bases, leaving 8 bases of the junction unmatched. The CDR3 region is CASSQERTGYEKLFF. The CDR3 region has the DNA TGCGCCAGCAGCCAGGAGCGGACAGGGTACGAAAAACTGTTTTTT.

The chain's CDR3 is CASSVEGQAEAFF. DNA of the CDR3: TGTGCCAGCAGTGTGGAGGGACAGGCAGAAGCTTTCTTT. The rearrangement uses TRBV2 and TRBJ1-1, with 8 bases lining up with TRBD1. Per germline, CDR1 SNHLY and CDR2 FYNNEI. The CDR3 is 13 residues long. The ends lost 4 bases at V and 8 bases at J; junction bases unmatched: 6.

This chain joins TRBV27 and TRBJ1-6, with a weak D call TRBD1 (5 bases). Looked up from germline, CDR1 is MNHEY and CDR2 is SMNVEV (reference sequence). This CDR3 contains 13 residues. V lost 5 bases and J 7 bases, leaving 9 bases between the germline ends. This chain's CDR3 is CASSAGGNSPLHF. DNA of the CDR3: TGTGCCAGCAGTGCCGGGGGGAATTCACCCCTCCACTTT.

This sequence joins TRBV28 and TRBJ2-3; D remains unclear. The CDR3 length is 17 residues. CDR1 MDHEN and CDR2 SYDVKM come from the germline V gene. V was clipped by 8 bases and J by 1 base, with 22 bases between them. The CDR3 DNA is TGTGCCAGCGAGTTATCGTCCACTCCTTTCCGCACAGATACGCAGTATTTT. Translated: CASELSSTPFRTDTQYF.

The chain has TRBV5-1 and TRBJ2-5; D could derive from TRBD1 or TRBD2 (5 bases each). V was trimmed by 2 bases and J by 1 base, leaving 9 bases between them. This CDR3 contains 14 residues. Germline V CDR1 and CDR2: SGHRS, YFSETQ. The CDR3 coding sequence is TGCGCCAGCAGCTTAGGGACCTTCCAAGAGACCCAGTACTTC. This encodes CASSLGTFQETQYF.

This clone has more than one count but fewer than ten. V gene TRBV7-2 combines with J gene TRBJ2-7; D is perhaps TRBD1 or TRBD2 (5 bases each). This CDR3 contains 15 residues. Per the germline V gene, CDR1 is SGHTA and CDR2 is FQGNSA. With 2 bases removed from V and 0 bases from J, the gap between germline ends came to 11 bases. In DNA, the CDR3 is TGTGCCAGCAGCTTACCCGGGACGGGCTCCTACGAGCAGTACTTC. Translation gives CASSLPGTGSYEQYF.

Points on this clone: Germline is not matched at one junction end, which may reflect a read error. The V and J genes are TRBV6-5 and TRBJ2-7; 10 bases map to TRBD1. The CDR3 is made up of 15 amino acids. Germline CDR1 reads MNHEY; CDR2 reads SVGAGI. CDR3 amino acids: CASSYVPGQGYGQYF. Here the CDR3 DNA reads TGTGCCAGCAGTTACGTCCCGGGACAGGGGTACGGGCAGTACTTC.

The CDR3 protein is CASSDMGSLYSNQPQHF. The DNA of the CDR3 is TGTGCCAGCAGTGACATGGGCAGCCTCTATAGCAATCAGCCCCAGCATTTT. The chain links TRBV6-1 to TRBJ1-5; unclear D gene. V shed 3 bases and J shed 0 bases, with 15 bases lying between them. Germline CDR1 reads MNHNS; CDR2 reads SASEGT. The CDR3 runs to 17 residues.

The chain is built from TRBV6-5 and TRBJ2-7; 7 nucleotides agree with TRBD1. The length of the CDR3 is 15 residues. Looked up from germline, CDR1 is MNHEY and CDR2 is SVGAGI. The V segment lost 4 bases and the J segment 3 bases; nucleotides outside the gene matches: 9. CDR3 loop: CASSSDRLTHYEQYF. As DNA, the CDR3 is TGTGCCAGCAGTTCGGACAGGTTGACACACTACGAGCAGTACTTC.